The 9 T cell receptor beta chains presented below share a single source sample, sequenced in a study of T cells in Graves' hyperthyroidism and ophthalmopathy. TCR beta CDR3 regions were amplified from RNA. First-round RT-PCR of the TCR CDR3 relied on the HTBI primer set. From the multiplex PCR reads, TCRdb called clonotypes with MiXCR, one entry per CDR3 protein. The table has hundreds of thousands of distinct CDR3 sequences, under 15% seen once. The material sequenced was blood. The source is a man younger than 30 with Graves' ophthalmopathy.

This clonotype occurred many times. The gene calls are TRBV30 and TRBJ2-3; possibly TRBD2 for D (6 bases). CDR1 GTSNPN and CDR2 SVGIG come from the germline V gene (reference sequence). This CDR3 has 14 residues. Trimming took 2 bases from V and 2 from J, leaving 11 bases between them. The CDR3: CAWSPTSPTDTQYF. In DNA, the CDR3 is TGTGCCTGGAGTCCAACTAGCCCCACAGATACGCAGTATTTT.

This clonotype came up a few times. The chain carries TRBV18 and TRBJ2-1; the match to TRBD2 covers 10 bases. In germline, CDR1 is KGHSH, CDR2 LQKENI. The CDR3 spans 18 residues. Trimming cost V 0 bases and J 1 base; bases outside gene matches: 6. The DNA for the CDR3 is TGTGCCAGCTCACCACCAGCGGGAGGGCCTGAGTCCTACAATGAGCAGTTCTTC. Its protein product is CASSPPAGGPESYNEQFF.

To note about this clonotype: One end of the junction varies from germline; a read error may be responsible. The rearrangement links TRBV3-1 to TRBJ2-7, with D tentatively TRBD2 (6 bases). Germline CDR1 and CDR2: LGHDT and YNNKEL (reference sequence). This CDR3 comprises 18 residues. CDR3 DNA: TGCGCCAGCAGCCAATTCACCCTACTGGGCGGGACGACCTACGAGCAGTACTTC. Translated, it gives CASSQFTLLGGTTYEQYF.

The chain recombines TRBV30 with TRBJ2-7, with a weak D call TRBD2 (6 bases). Trimming took off 0 bases at V and 0 bases at J, with 18 bases between the two ends. Per germline, CDR1 GTSNPN and CDR2 SVGIG (reference sequence). The CDR3 extends over 17 amino acids. CDR3 DNA sequence: TGTGCCTGGAGTGTACGGTGGGGGGAGCCCCTCTCCTACGAGCAGTACTTC. Protein product: CAWSVRWGEPLSYEQYF.

This clonotype occurred many times. The chain employs TRBV29-1 and TRBJ2-1; TRBD1 matches at 9 bases. The germline V gene has CDR1 SQVTM and CDR2 ANQGSEA. Unmatched junction bases numbered 8, after V lost 3 bases and J lost 8 bases. The CDR3 loop spans 14 amino acids. CDR3 nucleotide sequence: TGCAGCGTTGAGATAGGACAGGGGTATGATGAGCAGTTCTTC. Its translation is CSVEIGQGYDEQFF.

The table lists this clonotype with a few counts. This chain connects TRBV7-9 to TRBJ1-2; D call uncertain. CDR3 length: 14 amino acids. Looked up from germline, CDR1 is SEHNR and CDR2 is FQNEAQ (reference sequence). V was shortened by 1 base and J by 4 bases, with 10 bases between the two germline ends. The CDR3 protein is CASSLGQASYGYTF. In DNA form, the CDR3 reads TGTGCCAGCAGCTTAGGGCAGGCGAGCTATGGCTACACCTTC.

There are many counts of this clonotype. The V and J genes are TRBV11-2 and TRBJ2-2; D gene unclear. The CDR3 is made up of 16 amino acids. Germline-derived CDR1 and CDR2 are SGHAT and FQNNGV. V lost 1 base and J lost 3, with 12 bases in between. The CDR3 DNA is TGTGCCAGCAGCTTAGTATCGGCAAAGGACACCGGGGAGCTGTTTTTT. Encoded protein: CASSLVSAKDTGELFF. Filled out from reference TRBV11-2 and TRBJ2-2, the complete variable domain reads EAGVAQSPRYKIIEKRQSVAFWCNPISGHATLYWYQQILGQGPKLLIQFQNNGVVDDSQLPKDRFSAERLKGVDSTLKIQPAKLEDSAVYLCASSLVSAKDTGELFFGEGSRLTVL.

There are many counts of this clonotype. The chain has TRBV11-3 and TRBJ1-1; D is unclear. CDR1 SGHNT and CDR2 YENEEA come from the germline V gene. The germline V and J ends were trimmed by 5 bases and 11 bases, with 24 bases remaining between them. The CDR3 is 15 residues long. CDR3 in DNA: TGTGCCAGCAGCCGTATACTAGACACCCGGGTAAGGGCTTTCTTT. As protein: CASSRILDTRVRAFF.

The sample holds a few counts of this clonotype. The chain recombines TRBV18 with TRBJ1-6; 9 nucleotides line up with TRBD1. Germline V gene sequence: CDR1 KGHSH, CDR2 LQKENI. The CDR3 has 15 amino acids. Trimming removed 5 bases from V and 7 bases from J; junction bases left unmatched: 6. This chain's CDR3 is CASSIRQGENSPLHF. Here the CDR3 DNA reads TGTGCCAGCTCAATCCGACAGGGGGAAAATTCACCCCTCCACTTT. Variable domain in full (rest from reference TRBV18 and TRBJ1-6): NAGVMQNPRHLVRRRGQEARLRCSPMKGHSHVYWYRQLPEEGLKFMVYLQKENIIDESGMPKERFSAEFPKEGPSILRIQQVVRGDSAAYFCASSIRQGENSPLHFGNGTRLTVT.